This T cell receptor beta chain was captured by sequencing in a study of CXCR3-negative and CXCR3-positive naive CD8 T cells. Study observations and caveats: Hydrophobicity of TRB CDR3s was greater in CXCR3-positive naive cells than in CXCR3-negative naive cells. Naive cells, whether CXCR3-negative or CXCR3-positive, had similar TRBV-TRBJ usage, while memory cells differed. Naive subsets showed comparable surface CD5, and TCR interaction strength was also inferred from TRB CDR3 physicochemistry.

The TRB cDNA libraries were prepared by 5' RACE with UMI labels. Using the 5' RACE reads, TCRdb records one entry per CDR3 protein without DNA. Its table lists 7,500 to 9,500 distinct CDR3 sequences. Germline-derived CDR1 and CDR2 are LGHNA and YSLEER. This CDR3 has 16 residues. This clonotype shows up as medium-sized (0.01 to 0.1%) by frequency. The antigen remains unidentified. The CD45RO-CCR7+CD27+CD95- phenotype denoted naive CD8+ T cells. This sequence originates from a human donor in good health. Some clones in this sample may be carry-over from other donors' samples. The V gene is TRBV4-3, the J gene TRBJ2-3; TCRdb lists TRBD1, though no DNA is available to test this call. The specimen was naive CXCR3- CD8+ T cells from blood. Subset noted: CD45RO-CCR7+CD27+CD95- naive CD8+ T cells lacking CXCR3 (TNR3-). CDR3 residues: CASSQDGEYRPDTQYF.